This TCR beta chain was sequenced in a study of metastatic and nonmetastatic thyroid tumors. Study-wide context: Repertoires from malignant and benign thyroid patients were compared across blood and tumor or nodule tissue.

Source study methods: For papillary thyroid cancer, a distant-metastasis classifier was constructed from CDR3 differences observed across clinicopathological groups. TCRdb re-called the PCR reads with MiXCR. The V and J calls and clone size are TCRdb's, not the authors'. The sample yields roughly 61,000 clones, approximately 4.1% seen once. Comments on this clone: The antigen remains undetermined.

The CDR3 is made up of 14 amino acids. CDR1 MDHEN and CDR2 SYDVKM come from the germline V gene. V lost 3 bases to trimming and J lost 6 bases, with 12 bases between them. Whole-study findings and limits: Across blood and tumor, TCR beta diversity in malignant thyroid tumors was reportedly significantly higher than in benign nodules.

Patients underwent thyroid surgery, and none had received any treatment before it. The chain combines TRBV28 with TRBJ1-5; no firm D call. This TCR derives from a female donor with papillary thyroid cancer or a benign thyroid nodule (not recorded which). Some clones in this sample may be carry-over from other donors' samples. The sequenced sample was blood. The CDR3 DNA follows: TGTGCCAGCAGTTTCATACTGCCGCCTCAGCCCCAGCATTTT. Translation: CASSFILPPQPQHF.